The 32 T cell receptor beta chains below all came from one sample that was sequenced in a study of Ad26.COV2.S vaccination and SARS-CoV-2 variants. TCRdb's copy holds only in-frame clones and misses some; the assay was immunoSEQ multiplex PCR. The sample has about 350,000 clones, about 87% seen once. The treatment here: some 20 received Ad26.COV2.S at low or high dose, single or two shots; 5 received placebo; per-sample allocation not given. Day 63 after the first vaccine or placebo injection was the time point for sampling. The starting material was peripheral blood, obtained in a trial of Ad26.COV2.S vaccine versus placebo. These receptors all come from a person aged 18-60 years who received the Ad26.COV2.S COVID-19 vaccine or a placebo.

The J gene is TRBJ1-2, the V gene TRBV6-2 or TRBV6-3; possible D gene TRBD1, 6 bases. Per the germline V gene, CDR1 is MNHEY and CDR2 is SVGEGT. The CDR3 extends over 15 amino acids. V lost 5 bases to trimming and J lost 2 bases, with 15 bases between them. In DNA, the CDR3 is TGTGCCAGCAGTAGATCAGGGGACCCGAACTATGGCTACACCTTC. Amino acids: CASSRSGDPNYGYTF.

This clone has only a few counts. The CDR3 loop reads CASSQDRDYEQYF. The CDR3 DNA is TGTGCCAGCAGCCAGGACAGGGACTACGAGCAGTACTTC. The chain is built from TRBV4-2 and TRBJ2-7, with 8 bases fitting TRBD1. The CDR3 sequence is 13 residues long. V lost 3 bases to trimming and J lost 3 bases; unmatched junction nucleotides: 1. The germline V gene has CDR1 LGHNA and CDR2 YNFKEQ.

The chain combines TRBV27 with TRBJ2-6; possibly TRBD1 for D (6 bases). The V gene lost 2 bases and the J gene lost 0 bases, with 8 bases spanning the gap. Germline V CDR1 and CDR2: MNHEY, SMNVEV (reference sequence). The CDR3 covers 16 residues. CDR3 protein: CASSLPRGSGANVLTF. The CDR3 DNA reads TGTGCCAGCAGTTTACCCAGGGGCTCTGGGGCCAACGTCCTGACTTTC.

The chain couples TRBV5-1 to TRBJ2-7, with 8 bases that match TRBD1. The V gene end was trimmed by 0 bases and the J gene end by 5 bases; junction bases not matched to a gene: 7. The V gene's germline CDR1 is SGHRS and CDR2 YFSETQ. The CDR3 is made up of 15 amino acids. CDR3 protein: CASSLDTGGLDEQYF. For the CDR3, the DNA is TGCGCCAGCAGCTTGGATACAGGGGGGCTTGACGAGCAGTACTTC.

CDR3 DNA sequence: TGTGCCAGCACCCTACCCTCTAGCGGAGTCTCCTACGAGCAGTACTTC. It codes for CASTLPSSGVSYEQYF. The rearrangement links TRBV28 to TRBJ2-7, with 7 bases that match TRBD2. CDR1 is MDHEN, CDR2 SYDVKM, per germline. J was trimmed by 0 bases and V by 7 bases; bases with no gene match: 12. This CDR3 region has 16 residues.

The chain links TRBV11-3 to TRBJ2-7; TRBD2 might be the D (6 bases). Trimming took 5 bases from V and 8 from J, leaving 16 bases between them. There are 13 residues in the CDR3. Germline V gives CDR1 SGHNT, CDR2 YENEEA. CDR3 nucleotides: TGTGCCAGCAGCCCTCTCCAGGGCGGGAAGCAGTACTTC. Amino acid sequence: CASSPLQGGKQYF.

The V gene is TRBV20-1, the J gene TRBJ1-1, with D hard to call. Per germline, CDR1 DFQATT and CDR2 SNEGSKA (reference sequence). The CDR3 is 10 residues long. CDR3 bases: TGCAGCGCTTTTTACGGGAAAGCTTTCTTT. It translates to CSAFYGKAFF.

The rearrangement joins TRBV28 to TRBJ1-4; D perhaps matches TRBD1 (6 bases). The CDR3 has 16 amino acids. Trimming pared 3 bases from V and 0 bases from J, leaving 11 bases between. Germline values: CDR1 MDHEN, CDR2 SYDVKM. The chain's CDR3 is CASSLQGTTTNEKLFF. The CDR3 DNA is TGTGCCAGCAGTTTGCAGGGGACGACAACTAATGAAAAACTGTTTTTT.

The chain has TRBV28 and TRBJ1-3; 7 nucleotides line up with TRBD1. With V trimmed by 5 bases and J by 1 base, 2 bases remained unmatched. Germline-derived CDR1 and CDR2 are MDHEN and SYDVKM. The CDR3 runs 14 residues. The CDR3 DNA reads TGTGCCAGCAGTCGACAGGGTTCTGGAAACACCATATATTTT. Residues: CASSRQGSGNTIYF. Using reference TRBV28 and TRBJ1-3 for the parts outside the CDR3, the full variable domain is DVKVTQSSRYLVKRTGEKVFLECVQDMDHENMFWYRQDPGLGLRLIYFSYDVKMKEKGDIPEGYSVSREKKERFSLILESASTNQTSMYLCASSRQGSGNTIYFGEGSWLTVV.

The chain couples TRBV28 to TRBJ1-2; possibly TRBD1 for D (5 bases). Trimming stripped 4 bases from V and 9 bases from J, with 15 bases between. Per the germline V gene, CDR1 is MDHEN and CDR2 is SYDVKM. The CDR3 contains 13 residues. CDR3 protein: CASSWTMDNRYTF. The CDR3 DNA is TGTGCCAGCAGTTGGACAATGGACAACCGCTACACCTTC.

The rearrangement joins TRBV27 to TRBJ1-5, with D perhaps TRBD1 (6 bases). CDR1 is MNHEY and CDR2 is SMNVEV in the germline V gene (reference sequence). This CDR3 is 15 amino acids long. Trimming took 2 bases from V and 3 from J, leaving 11 bases between them. Here the CDR3 reads CASSLEGQLNQPQHF. CDR3 DNA: TGTGCCAGCAGTTTAGAAGGACAGCTCAATCAGCCCCAGCATTTT.

A single count supports this clone. This chain joins TRBV2 and TRBJ1-5, with D uncertain. Germline assignment: CDR1 SNHLY and CDR2 FYNNEI. V was pared by 7 bases and J by 0 bases, with 7 bases between. This CDR3 comprises 13 residues. The CDR3 DNA sequence: TGTGCCAGCACCTGGGATAGCAATCAGCCCCAGCATTTT. Its translation: CASTWDSNQPQHF.

The V and J genes are TRBV7-8 and TRBJ2-7; 7 bases map to TRBD2. Germline V CDR1 and CDR2: SGHVS, FQNEAQ. CDR3 length: 15 amino acids. V shed 0 bases, J shed 4 bases, and the junction held 6 bases outside the gene matches. The CDR3 DNA follows: TGTGCCAGCAGCTTAGCTGGACTAGACGGTTACGAGCAGTACTTC. This gives the protein CASSLAGLDGYEQYF. Variable domain in full (rest from reference TRBV7-8 and TRBJ2-7): GAGVSQSPRYKVAKRGQDVALRCDPISGHVSLFWYQQALGQGPEFLTYFQNEAQLDKSGLPSDRFFAERPEGSVSTLKIQRTQQEDSAVYLCASSLAGLDGYEQYFGPGTRLTVT.

This chain uses TRBV24-1 with TRBJ2-2, with 8 bases aligning to TRBD1. CDR3 length: 15 amino acids. V trimming: 5 bases; J trimming: 4 bases; junction bases outside the gene matches: 5. CDR1 and CDR2 (germline): KGHDR, SFDVKD. The CDR3 sequence is CATSATGALTGELFF. The CDR3 DNA follows: TGTGCCACCAGTGCGACAGGGGCACTCACCGGGGAGCTGTTTTTT.

This chain uses TRBV6-4 with TRBJ2-1; 7 nucleotides match TRBD1. The CDR3 totals 15 residues. The trim removed 5 bases at V and 3 bases at J, leaving 7 bases unmatched. Looked up from germline, CDR1 is MRHNA and CDR2 is SNTAGT. The CDR3 here is CASSPGTEDYNEQFF. CDR3 in DNA: TGTGCCAGCAGTCCCGGGACAGAGGACTACAATGAGCAGTTCTTC.

The chain employs TRBV6-5 and TRBJ2-2, with a tentative D call TRBD1 (6 bases). With 7 bases removed from V and 1 base from J, the gap between germline ends came to 10 bases. The CDR3 is 14 amino acids. The germline V gene encodes CDR1 MNHEY and CDR2 SVGAGI. The CDR3 sequence is CASNRGGNTGELFF. In nucleotides, the CDR3 is TGTGCCAGCAATCGAGGGGGGAACACCGGGGAGCTGTTTTTT.

This chain joins TRBV6-5 and TRBJ1-3; TRBD1 might be the D (6 bases). V lost 6 bases to trimming and J lost 4 bases, with 13 bases between them. Germline V gene data show CDR1 as MNHEY and CDR2 as SVGAGI. This CDR3 has 14 amino acids. The CDR3 DNA is TGTGCCAGCAGCGCCCAGGGGTCCGGAAACACCATATATTTT. Translating it yields CASSAQGSGNTIYF.

The chain is built from TRBV29-1 and TRBJ1-1; 7 bases fit TRBD1. V lost 3 bases to trimming and J lost 2 bases; unmatched junction nucleotides: 6. The CDR3 loop spans 14 amino acids. The germline V gene encodes CDR1 SQVTM and CDR2 ANQGSEA. This CDR3 is CSVDHGTVNTEAFF. In DNA, the CDR3 is TGCAGCGTTGATCACGGGACAGTAAACACTGAAGCTTTCTTT.

The chain uses TRBV10-3 and TRBJ1-3, with D uncertain. Per the germline V gene, CDR1 is ENHRY and CDR2 is SYGVKD. The V end lost 7 bases, the J end lost 4 bases, and 5 bases lay between the germline ends. This CDR3 comprises 11 residues. The CDR3 here is CAITIGNTIYF. CDR3 nucleotides: TGTGCCATCACGATAGGAAACACCATATATTTT.

This chain links TRBV4-3 with TRBJ2-3; D call uncertain. Germline V CDR1 and CDR2: LGHNA, YSLEER. This CDR3 has 15 amino acids. V lost 0 bases and J lost 1, with 8 bases in between. CDR3 coding DNA: TGCGCCAGCAGCCAAGATACCCAGCGCACAGATACGCAGTATTTT. Translated, it gives CASSQDTQRTDTQYF.

This chain uses TRBV6-2 or TRBV6-3 with TRBJ2-3; 8 positions match TRBD2. This CDR3 has 16 amino acids. V was pared by 6 bases and J by 5 bases, with 13 bases of the junction left unmatched. The germline gives CDR1 MNHEY, CDR2 SVGEGT. The CDR3 here is CASSLPGLVTVDTQYF. The CDR3 DNA follows: TGTGCCAGCAGCCTTCCGGGACTAGTGACTGTAGATACGCAGTATTTT.

A note on this clone: Additional DNA sequences in this sample encode the identical CDR3. The V and J genes are TRBV7-2 and TRBJ2-5; D remains ambiguous. CDR3 length: 12 residues. Germline CDR1 SGHTA, CDR2 FQGNSA. V was pared by 0 bases and J by 4 bases, with 3 bases between. CDR3 DNA: TGTGCCAGCAGCTTAGCGAGAGAGACCCAGTACTTC. It yields the protein CASSLARETQYF.

This chain links TRBV19 with TRBJ2-3; TRBD2 matches at 10 bases. Germline-derived CDR1 and CDR2 are LNHDA and SQIVND (reference sequence). The CDR3 loop spans 15 amino acids. V lost 9 bases to trimming and J lost 0 bases; unmatched junction nucleotides: 6. CDR3 DNA sequence: TGTGCCAGCCAGTTGGGACTAGCGAGCACAGATACGCAGTATTTT. Protein product: CASQLGLASTDTQYF. Full variable domain (outside the CDR3, taken from reference TRBV19 and TRBJ2-3): DGGITQSPKYLFRKEGQNVTLSCEQNLNHDAMYWYRQDPGQGLRLIYYSQIVNDFQKGDIAEGYSVSREKKESFPLTVTSAQKNPTAFYLCASQLGLASTDTQYFGPGTRLTVL.

The chain recombines TRBV7-3 with TRBJ2-6; D is possibly TRBD2 (5 bases). Looked up from germline, CDR1 is SGHTA and CDR2 is FQGTGA. Trimming stripped 1 base from V and 2 bases from J, with 12 bases between. The CDR3 length is 17 residues. The CDR3 region has the DNA TGTGCCAGCAGCTTAAACGGGGTAACGGCTGGGGCCAACGTCCTGACTTTC. Residues: CASSLNGVTAGANVLTF.

J is TRBJ2-7 and V is TRBV4-1; TRBD1 matches at 8 bases. Germline CDR1 reads MGHRA; CDR2 reads YSYEKL. The CDR3 is 14 residues long. The V and J ends lost 4 bases and 2 bases, in that order; junction bases with no gene match: 4. The CDR3 DNA follows: TGCGCCAGCAGCCTCGGACAGGGCCCCTACGAGCAGTACTTC. Its protein product is CASSLGQGPYEQYF.

This chain joins TRBV7-2 and TRBJ1-6, with 10 nucleotides matching TRBD1. Germline CDR1 is SGHTA and CDR2 is FQGNSA. V lost 3 bases to trimming and J lost 13 bases; unmatched junction nucleotides: 6. This CDR3 is 14 amino acids long. The CDR3 DNA sequence: TGTGCCAGCAGCTTTGGGGACAGGGGTACCCCCCTCCACTTT. Translation: CASSFGDRGTPLHF.

The chain carries TRBV4-3 and TRBJ2-2; D might be TRBD1 or TRBD2, each matching 6 bases. Per germline, CDR1 LGHNA and CDR2 YSLEER. The CDR3 spans 15 residues. With 0 bases removed from V and 3 bases from J, the gap between germline ends came to 8 bases. The CDR3 spells CASSQEGGYTGELFF. CDR3 nucleotide sequence: TGCGCCAGCAGCCAAGAGGGGGGCTACACCGGGGAGCTGTTTTTT.

The genes are TRBV5-4 and TRBJ2-7, with D possibly matching TRBD1 (6 bases). CDR1 is SGHNT, CDR2 YYREEE, per germline (reference sequence). The CDR3 length is 14 residues. The V and J ends lost 0 bases and 2 bases respectively, with 9 bases between them. The DNA for the CDR3 is TGTGCCAGCAGCTTGGAGGGGGATACCTACGAGCAGTACTTC. This translates into CASSLEGDTYEQYF.

Here the CDR3 reads CASSIENGNTIYF. Here the CDR3 DNA reads TGTGCCAGTAGTATCGAGAATGGAAACACCATATATTTT. The rearrangement joins TRBV19 to TRBJ1-3; D call uncertain. The CDR3 totals 13 residues. Germline CDR1 is LNHDA and CDR2 is SQIVND (reference sequence). V lost 3 bases and J lost 3, with 6 bases in between.

V is TRBV15 and J is TRBJ2-7; TRBD1 matches at 7 bases. J was trimmed by 2 bases and V by 2 bases; bases with no gene match: 3. Germline CDR1 reads LNHNV; CDR2 reads YYDKDF (reference sequence). The CDR3 length is 14 residues. CDR3 sequence: CATSRPGTAYEQYF. In nucleotides, the CDR3 is TGTGCCACCAGCAGACCAGGGACAGCCTACGAGCAGTACTTC.

This sequence joins TRBV6-5 and TRBJ1-2, with 11 nucleotides matching TRBD1. V lost 4 bases and J lost 8; bases outside the gene matches: 6. CDR3 length: 14 amino acids. Germline V CDR1 and CDR2: MNHEY, SVGAGI. The CDR3 region is CASSWGQGVRGYTF. The CDR3 DNA sequence: TGTGCCAGCAGTTGGGGACAGGGGGTCCGGGGCTACACCTTC.

The rearrangement links TRBV7-2 to TRBJ2-2; possible D gene TRBD2, 5 bases. The CDR3 contains 15 residues. CDR1 SGHTA and CDR2 FQGNSA come from the germline V gene. Deletions cut 5 bases from V and 4 bases from J, with 14 bases between. CDR3 nucleotide sequence: TGTGCCAGCAGCCCTGAGGGCTTGGGCACCGGGGAGCTGTTTTTT. Translated, it gives CASSPEGLGTGELFF.